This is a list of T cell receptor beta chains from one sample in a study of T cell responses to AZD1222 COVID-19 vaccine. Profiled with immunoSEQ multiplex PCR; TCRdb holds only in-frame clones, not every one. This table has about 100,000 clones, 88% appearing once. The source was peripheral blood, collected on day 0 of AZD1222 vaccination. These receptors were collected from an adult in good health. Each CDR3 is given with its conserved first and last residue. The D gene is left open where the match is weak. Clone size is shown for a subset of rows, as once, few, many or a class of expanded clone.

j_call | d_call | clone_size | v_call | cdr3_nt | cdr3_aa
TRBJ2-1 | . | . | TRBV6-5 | TGTGCCAGCAGCCGGATTAAGGCTGGCTACAATGAGCAGTTCTTC | CASSRIKAGYNEQFF
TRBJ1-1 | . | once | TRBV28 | TGTGCCAGCAGTTTACGAGGGGCCTACCGGGGGAACACTGAAGCTTTCTTT | CASSLRGAYRGNTEAFF
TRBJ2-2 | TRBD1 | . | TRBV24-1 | TGTGCCACCAGTGATACCGGGACAGGAGACACCGGGGAGCTGTTTTTT | CATSDTGTGDTGELFF
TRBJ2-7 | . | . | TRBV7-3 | TGTGCCAGCAGCTTAAGGCCAGCGTCGAGCTCCTACGAGCAGTACTTC | CASSLRPASSSYEQYF
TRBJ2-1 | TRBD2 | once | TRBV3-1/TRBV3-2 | TGTGCCAGCAGCCAAGCGCGGGAGTATGGGTACAATGAGCAGTTCTTC | CASSQAREYGYNEQFF
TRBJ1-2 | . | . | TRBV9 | TGTGCCAGCAGCGTACCAGGGATCTATGGCTACACCTTC | CASSVPGIYGYTF
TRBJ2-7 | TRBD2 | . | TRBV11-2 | TGTGCCAGCAGCTTCGGAGCGGGAGGCTCCTACGAGCAGTACTTC | CASSFGAGGSYEQYF
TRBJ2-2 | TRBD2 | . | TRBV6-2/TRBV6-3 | TGTGCCAGCAGCCCCGGGCTAGCGGGAGTTAACACCGGGGAGCTGTTTTTT | CASSPGLAGVNTGELFF
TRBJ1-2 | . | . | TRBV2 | TGTGCCAGCAGTATCTCAGGGGTTAACTATGGCTACACCTTC | CASSISGVNYGYTF
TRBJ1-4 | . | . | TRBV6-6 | TGTGCCAGCAGTTACTCGGGGGGGCGCGGTGAAAAACTGTTTTTT | CASSYSGGRGEKLFF
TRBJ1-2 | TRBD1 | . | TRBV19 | TGTGCCAGTAGGCAGGGACAGGGACATGGCTACACCTTC | CASRQGQGHGYTF
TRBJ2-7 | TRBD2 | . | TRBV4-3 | TGCGCCAGCAGCCAAGATACGGGGGCTAGCGGGAGGTACGAGCAGTACTTC | CASSQDTGASGRYEQYF
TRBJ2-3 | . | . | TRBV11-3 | TGTGCCAGCAGCTTCAATTTGGAGACCACAGATACGCAGTATTTT | CASSFNLETTDTQYF
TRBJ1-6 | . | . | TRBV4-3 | TGCGCCAGCAGCCAAGACCCGGGGCAGAATTCACCCCTCCACTTT | CASSQDPGQNSPLHF
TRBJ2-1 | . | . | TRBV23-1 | TGCGCCAGCAGTCAATGGGGGGACAGAAAGTACAATGAGCAGTTCTTC | CASSQWGDRKYNEQFF
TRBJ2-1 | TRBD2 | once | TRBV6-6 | TGTGCCAGCAGTCCTAATTCGGGACTAGCGGGTTGGGGTTCGGACAATGAGCAGTTCTTC | CASSPNSGLAGWGSDNEQFF
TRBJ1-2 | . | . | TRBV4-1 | TGCGCCAGCAGCCAAGTAGTAGTTTTGGCCGCGAGGAACTATGGCTACACCTTC | CASSQVVVLAARNYGYTF
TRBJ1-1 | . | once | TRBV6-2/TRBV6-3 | TGTGCCAGCAGTTACTCGATTCGGCCTCAAGCTTTCTTT | CASSYSIRPQAFF
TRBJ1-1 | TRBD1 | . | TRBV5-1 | TGCGCCAGCAGCTTGGTGGGGACAGGGAACACTGAAGCTTTCTTT | CASSLVGTGNTEAFF
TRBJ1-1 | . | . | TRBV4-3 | TGCGCCAGCAGCCAAGCCAGGGGATCCCTGGAGGCTTTCTTT | CASSQARGSLEAFF
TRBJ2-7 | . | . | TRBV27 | TGTGCCAGCAGATCTCTTAGGGAGTTCGACTACGAGCAGTACTTC | CASRSLREFDYEQYF
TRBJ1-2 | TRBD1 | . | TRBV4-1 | TGCGCCAGCAAGGCTCCAGGACAGGGCTCTGGCTACACCTTC | CASKAPGQGSGYTF
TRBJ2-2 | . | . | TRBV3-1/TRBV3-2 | TGTGCCAGCAGCCAAAAGGACAGGTTCCCCGGGGGCGGGGAGCTGTTTTTT | CASSQKDRFPGGGELFF
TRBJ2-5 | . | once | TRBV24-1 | TGTGCCACCAGTGACCCGGCCGTTCAAGAGACCCAGTACTTC | CATSDPAVQETQYF